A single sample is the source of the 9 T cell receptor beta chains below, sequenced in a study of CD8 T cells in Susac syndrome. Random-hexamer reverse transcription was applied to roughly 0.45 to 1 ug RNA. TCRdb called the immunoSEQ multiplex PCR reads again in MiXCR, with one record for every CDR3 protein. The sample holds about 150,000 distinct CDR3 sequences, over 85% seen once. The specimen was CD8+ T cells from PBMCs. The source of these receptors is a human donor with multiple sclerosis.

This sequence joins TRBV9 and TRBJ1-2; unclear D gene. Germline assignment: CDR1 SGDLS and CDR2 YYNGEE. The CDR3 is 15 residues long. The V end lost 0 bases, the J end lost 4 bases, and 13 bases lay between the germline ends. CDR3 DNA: TGTGCCAGCAGCGTAGCTACGGCGGCCAGCTATGGCTACACCTTC. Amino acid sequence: CASSVATAASYGYTF.

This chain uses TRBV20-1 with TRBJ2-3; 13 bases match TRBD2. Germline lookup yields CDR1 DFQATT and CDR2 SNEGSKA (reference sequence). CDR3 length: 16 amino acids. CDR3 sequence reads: CSTLAGGPLTTDTQYF. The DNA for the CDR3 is TGCAGCACACTAGCGGGGGGGCCTTTAACTACAGATACGCAGTATTTT.

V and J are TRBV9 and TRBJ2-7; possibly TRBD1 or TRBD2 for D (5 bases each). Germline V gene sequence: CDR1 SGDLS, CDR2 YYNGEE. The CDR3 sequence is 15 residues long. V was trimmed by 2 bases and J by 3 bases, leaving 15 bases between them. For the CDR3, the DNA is TGTGCCAGCAGCGTCGGAGACGGGACCTACTACGAGCAGTACTTC. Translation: CASSVGDGTYYEQYF. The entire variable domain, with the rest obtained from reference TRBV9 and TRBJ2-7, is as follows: DSGVTQTPKHLITATGQRVTLRCSPRSGDLSVYWYQQSLDQGLQFLIQYYNGEERAKGNILERFSAQQFPDLHSELNLSSLELGDSALYFCASSVGDGTYYEQYFGPGTRLTVT.

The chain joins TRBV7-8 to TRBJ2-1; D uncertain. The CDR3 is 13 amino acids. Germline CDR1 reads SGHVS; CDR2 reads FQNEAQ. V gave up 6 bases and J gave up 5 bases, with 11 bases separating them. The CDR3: CASRPNRNNEQFF. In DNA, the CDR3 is TGTGCCAGCAGACCAAACAGAAACAATGAGCAGTTCTTC.

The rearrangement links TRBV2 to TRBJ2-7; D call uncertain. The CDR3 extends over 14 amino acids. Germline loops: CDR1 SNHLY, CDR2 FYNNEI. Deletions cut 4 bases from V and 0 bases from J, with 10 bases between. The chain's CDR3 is CASSGAQGSYEQYF. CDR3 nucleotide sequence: TGTGCCAGCAGTGGAGCCCAAGGCTCCTACGAGCAGTACTTC.

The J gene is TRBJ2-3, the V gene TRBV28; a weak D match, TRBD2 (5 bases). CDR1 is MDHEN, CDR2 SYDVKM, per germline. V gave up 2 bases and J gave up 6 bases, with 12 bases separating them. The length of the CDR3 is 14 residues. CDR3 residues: CASSLGVGGDTQYF. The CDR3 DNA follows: TGTGCCAGCAGTTTAGGTGTCGGCGGGGATACGCAGTATTTT.

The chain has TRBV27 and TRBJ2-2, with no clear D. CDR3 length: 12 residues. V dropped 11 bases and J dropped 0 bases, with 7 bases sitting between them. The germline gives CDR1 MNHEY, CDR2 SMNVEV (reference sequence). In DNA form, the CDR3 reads TGTGCCGTCGAAACGAACACCGGGGAGCTGTTTTTT. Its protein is CAVETNTGELFF.

This CDR3 reads CASSFFQRGYEQYF. As DNA, the CDR3 is TGTGCCAGCAGCTTTTTTCAGCGGGGGTACGAGCAGTACTTC. This chain uses TRBV11-2 with TRBJ2-7, with TRBD2 identical over 8 bases. V trimming: 3 bases; J trimming: 4 bases; junction bases outside the gene matches: 5. The germline V gene has CDR1 SGHAT and CDR2 FQNNGV. CDR3 size: 14 residues. The complete variable domain, with remaining parts taken from reference TRBV11-2 and TRBJ2-7, reads EAGVAQSPRYKIIEKRQSVAFWCNPISGHATLYWYQQILGQGPKLLIQFQNNGVVDDSQLPKDRFSAERLKGVDSTLKIQPAKLEDSAVYLCASSFFQRGYEQYFGPGTRLTVT.

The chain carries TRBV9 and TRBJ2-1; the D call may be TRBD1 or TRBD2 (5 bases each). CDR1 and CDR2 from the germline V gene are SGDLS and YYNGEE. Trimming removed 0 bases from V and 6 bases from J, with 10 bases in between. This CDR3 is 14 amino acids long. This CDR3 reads CASSVGGTGNEQFF. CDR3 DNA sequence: TGTGCCAGCAGCGTAGGGGGGACCGGCAATGAGCAGTTCTTC.